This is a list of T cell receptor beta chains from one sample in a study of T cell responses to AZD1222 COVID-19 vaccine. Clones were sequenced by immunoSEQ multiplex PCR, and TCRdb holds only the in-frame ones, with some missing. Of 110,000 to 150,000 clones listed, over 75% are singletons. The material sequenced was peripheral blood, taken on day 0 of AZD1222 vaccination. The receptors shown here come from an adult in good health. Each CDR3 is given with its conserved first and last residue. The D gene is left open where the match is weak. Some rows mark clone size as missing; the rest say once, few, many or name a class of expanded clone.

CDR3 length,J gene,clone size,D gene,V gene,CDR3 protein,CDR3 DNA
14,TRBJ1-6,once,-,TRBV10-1,CASSEPGDNSPLHF,TGCGCCAGCAGTGAGCCAGGGGATAATTCACCCCTCCACTTT
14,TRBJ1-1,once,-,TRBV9,CASSLGGGGTEAFF,TGTGCCAGCAGCCTTGGCGGGGGAGGCACTGAAGCTTTCTTT
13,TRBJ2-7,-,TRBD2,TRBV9,CASSVWGEGEQYF,TGTGCCAGCAGCGTTTGGGGGGAGGGCGAGCAGTACTTC
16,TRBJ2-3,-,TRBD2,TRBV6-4,CASSDSGTSGADTQYF,TGTGCCAGCAGTGACTCGGGGACTAGCGGGGCAGATACGCAGTATTTT
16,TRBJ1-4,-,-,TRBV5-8,CASSLPGGATNEKLFF,TGTGCCAGCAGCCTGCCTGGGGGAGCAACTAATGAAAAACTGTTTTTT
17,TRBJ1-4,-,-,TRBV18,CASSPYRVGATNEKLFF,TGTGCCAGCTCACCCTACAGGGTAGGGGCAACTAATGAAAAACTGTTTTTT
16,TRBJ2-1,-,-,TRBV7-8,CASSLRRGREYNEQFF,TGTGCCAGCAGCTTAAGGCGGGGGCGGGAATACAATGAGCAGTTCTTC
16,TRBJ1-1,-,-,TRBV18,CASSSAPTGGGTEAFF,TGTGCCAGCTCATCAGCCCCCACAGGCGGGGGAACTGAAGCTTTCTTT
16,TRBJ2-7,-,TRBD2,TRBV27,CASRMSPGTSVYEQYF,TGTGCCAGCAGGATGTCCCCGGGGACTAGCGTCTACGAGCAGTACTTC
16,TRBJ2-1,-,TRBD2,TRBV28,CASNLGTSGGPHEQFF,TGTGCCAGCAATCTAGGGACTAGCGGAGGGCCCCATGAGCAGTTCTTC
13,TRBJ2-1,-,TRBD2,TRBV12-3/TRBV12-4,CASQLAGVHEQFF,TGTGCCAGCCAACTAGCGGGAGTGCATGAGCAGTTCTTC
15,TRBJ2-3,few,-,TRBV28,CASSLWGRSTDTQYF,TGTGCCAGCAGTTTATGGGGACGGAGCACAGATACGCAGTATTTT
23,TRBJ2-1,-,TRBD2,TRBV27,CASSFSGTGSLAGGPRGYNEQFF,TGTGCCAGCAGTTTCTCCGGGACGGGGAGCCTAGCGGGAGGGCCAAGGGGGTACAATGAGCAGTTCTTC
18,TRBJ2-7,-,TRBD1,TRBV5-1,CASSRQPRQGASGYEQYF,TGCGCCAGCAGCAGACAGCCCAGACAGGGGGCCTCGGGGTACGAGCAGTACTTC
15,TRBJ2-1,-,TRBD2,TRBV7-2,CASSFVAGVRDEQFF,TGTGCCAGCAGCTTCGTGGCGGGGGTCAGGGATGAGCAGTTCTTC
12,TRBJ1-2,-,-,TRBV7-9,CASSLGGRGYTF,TGTGCCAGCAGCTTAGGGGGGCGAGGCTACACCTTC
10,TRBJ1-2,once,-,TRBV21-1,CASSKGSYTF,TGTGCCAGCAGCAAAGGAAGCTACACCTTC
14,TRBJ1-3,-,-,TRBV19,CASSPGFSGNTIYF,TGTGCCAGTAGCCCCGGTTTCTCTGGAAACACCATATATTTT
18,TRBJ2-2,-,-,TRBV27,CASSLSWAHKVNTGELFF,TGTGCCAGCAGTTTATCGTGGGCGCACAAAGTGAACACCGGGGAGCTGTTTTTT
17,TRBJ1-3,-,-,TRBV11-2,CASSERRLLSSGNTIYF,TGTGCCAGCAGCGAGCGGAGACTACTAAGCTCTGGAAACACCATATATTTT
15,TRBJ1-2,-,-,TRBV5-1,CASSLGLLEDYGYTF,TGCGCCAGCAGCTTGGGCCTACTGGAGGACTATGGCTACACCTTC
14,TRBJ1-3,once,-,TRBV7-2,CASKDGGSGNTIYF,TGTGCCAGTAAGGACGGTGGCTCTGGAAACACCATATATTTT
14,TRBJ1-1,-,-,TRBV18,CASSPGAMNTEAFF,TGTGCCAGCTCACCCGGGGCTATGAACACTGAAGCTTTCTTT
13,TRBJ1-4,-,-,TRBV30,CAWSAGVNEKLFF,TGTGCCTGGAGTGCCGGGGTTAATGAAAAACTGTTTTTT
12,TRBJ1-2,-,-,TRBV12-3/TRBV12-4,CASRRTDGGYTF,TGTGCCAGCAGAAGAACCGATGGAGGCTACACCTTC
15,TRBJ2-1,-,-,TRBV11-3,CASSLDGGATNEQFF,TGTGCCAGCAGCTTAGATGGGGGAGCTACCAATGAGCAGTTCTTC
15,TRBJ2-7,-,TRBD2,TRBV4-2,CASSLGTSGSREQYF,TGTGCCAGCAGCCTCGGGACTAGCGGGAGTCGGGAGCAGTACTTC
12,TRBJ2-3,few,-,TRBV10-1,CASSGLGDTQYF,TGCGCCAGCAGTGGTCTGGGAGATACGCAGTATTTT